This T cell receptor beta chain came from a study of breast tumors, draining lymph nodes, adjacent tissues. Study findings and constraints: Tumors had less TCR diversity than lymph nodes, more than nontumor tissue.

TCRdb re-derived calls from the multiplex PCR reads in MiXCR, one entry per CDR3 protein. The sample yields 47,000 or so distinct CDR3 sequences, 20% to 25% seen once. The CDR3 is 15 amino acids. CDR1 KGHSH and CDR2 LQKENI come from the germline V gene. Turning to this clonotype: Its antigen is unknown. Given a much more abundant clone one base away, this may be a read error.

The rearrangement links TRBV18 to TRBJ1-5, with D unresolved. The TCR originated in a female donor with breast cancer. Some clones in this sample may be carry-over from other donors' samples. Sequences were obtained from breast tumor tissue. The CDR3 protein is CASSTGRDSNQPQPF. The CDR3 DNA sequence: TGTGCCAGCTCAACGGGGAGGGATAGCAATCAGCCCCAGCCTTTT.